This T cell receptor (beta chain) was identified during a study of T cell responses to AZD1222 COVID-19 vaccine. Whole-study results and caveats: Repertoire sampling occurred only after the peak T cell response. Seropositivity was recorded at baseline in only 6 or 7 AZD1222 recipients. Unmutated regions of variants are reportedly targeted by nearly half of spike-specific TCRs.

The protocol was immunoSEQ multiplex PCR, while the TCRdb copy is restricted to in-frame clones and leaves out a portion. Here the sample spans 120,000 to 150,000 clones, about 90% being singletons. Details on this clone: Its cognate antigen is unknown.

The CDR3 spans 15 residues. CDR1 SGHRS and CDR2 YFSETQ come from the germline V gene. V shed 4 bases, J shed 7 bases, and the junction held 4 bases outside the gene matches. The chain links TRBV5-1 to TRBJ2-1, with TRBD2 matching 14 bases. The receptor comes from an adult in good health. The specimen was peripheral blood, collected on day 0 of AZD1222 vaccination. The CDR3 loop is CASSPGTSGRNEQFF. The CDR3 DNA is TGCGCCAGCAGCCCCGGGACTAGCGGGAGAAATGAGCAGTTCTTC.